This TCR beta chain was profiled in a study of OX40 agonist ivuxolimab in advanced cancers. Overall study context: Clinicians treated patients with ivuxolimab, an agonistic anti-OX40 (CD134) antibody. In this trial design, patients received ivuxolimab intravenously at 0.01 to 10 mg/kg every 2 weeks. Three patients got partial responses; one had hepatocellular carcinoma and two had cutaneous melanoma.

In regard to this clone: Its antigen is not known.

Study-level results: The study observed clonal expansion of CD4+ and CD8+ blood T cells by week 6 at 0.1 to 3.0 mg/kg.

Method: immunoSEQ multiplex PCR; TCRdb's copy keeps in-frame clones and lacks some. The data show tens of thousands of clones, with more than 70% seen just once and around 0.5% held by the top ten. Specimen: CD4+ or CD8+ T cells sorted from blood, collected in a trial of the OX40 agonist ivuxolimab. This TCR derives from an adult with an advanced solid tumor such as melanoma, head and neck, liver or kidney cancer.

The CDR3 is CASSRSGRNTEAFF. The CDR3 bases are TGTGCCAGCAGCCGGAGCGGGCGGAACACTGAAGCTTTCTTT. This chain uses TRBV25-1 with TRBJ1-1; unclear D gene. CDR1 and CDR2 from the germline V gene are MGHDK and SYGVNS. V gave up 6 bases and J gave up 1 base, with 12 bases separating them. The CDR3 runs 14 residues.